These 11 T cell receptor beta chains came from one sample sequenced in a study of T cell repertoires in cytomegalovirus infection (dated by TCRdb to about 2019). Their recognized antigens are unknown. Per the publication, the treatment or condition label means: in vitro stimulation with specific CMV peptide epitopes to enrich CMV-specific T cells. The listed sequencing device is Illumina HiSeq 1500. Using fastp at Q25 and MiXCR, TCRdb reprocessed the public reads and kept productive beta chains. Identical CDR3 proteins give one entry, which carries the most common genes and DNA. The sample table holds about 920,000 distinct CDR3 sequences, of which around a third were seen once. The ten top clones hold roughly an eighth of the sample. The sequenced sample was cultured CD8+ T cells from PBMCs, obtained from culture after CMV antigen stimulation. The receptors stem from a human donor in good health (CMV status not recorded). Some clones in this sample may be carry-over from other donors' samples.

The CDR3 sequence is CASSTRQGPGAFF. CDR3 DNA: TGCGCCAGCAGCACAAGACAGGGGCCCGGGGCTTTCTTT. This rearrangement joins TRBV5-1 to TRBJ1-1; 8 positions match TRBD1. Germline V gene data show CDR1 as SGHRS and CDR2 as YFSETQ. V gave up 4 bases and J gave up 11 bases; unmatched junction bases: 10. CDR3 length equals 13 residues.

J is TRBJ1-6 and V is TRBV6-6; 8 nucleotides line up with TRBD1. CDR1 and CDR2 (germline): MNHNY, SVGAGI (reference sequence). The CDR3 has 15 residues. V gave up 6 bases and J gave up 8 bases; unmatched junction bases: 9. CDR3 amino acids: CASRMTGEGDSPLHF. The CDR3 DNA reads as TGTGCCAGCAGGATGACAGGGGAAGGGGATTCACCCCTCCACTTT.

This clonotype was seen repeatedly, ten times or more. V is TRBV7-6 and J is TRBJ2-1, with D perhaps TRBD1 (7 bases). CDR3 size: 15 residues. CDR1 and CDR2 from the germline V gene are SGHVS and FNYEAQ. V was pared by 1 base and J by 4 bases, with 11 bases between. CDR3 region: CASSLGGTAYNEQFF. The CDR3 nucleotides are TGTGCCAGCAGCTTAGGCGGGACAGCTTACAATGAGCAGTTCTTC.

The chain carries TRBV29-1 and TRBJ2-3; weak D call: TRBD1 (5 bases). The CDR3 has 14 amino acids. V lost 3 bases and J 4 bases, leaving 14 bases between the germline ends. In germline, CDR1 is SQVTM, CDR2 ANQGSEA. CDR3 loop: CSVDSPDSSDTQYF. CDR3 bases: TGCAGCGTTGATAGCCCTGACAGCTCAGATACGCAGTATTTT.

The chain combines TRBV19 with TRBJ1-5; 7 bases line up with TRBD1. The CDR3 runs to 14 residues. Germline CDR1 and CDR2: LNHDA and SQIVND (reference sequence). The DNA of the CDR3 is TGTGCTACCTTGGACCCGACAGGGAATCAGCCCCAGCATTTT. Its protein product is CATLDPTGNQPQHF.

This clonotype was found many times. V usage is TRBV6-2 or TRBV6-3 and J usage is TRBJ2-1, with unresolved D. The germline gives CDR1 MNHEY, CDR2 SVGEGT. The CDR3 runs 11 residues. V lost 5 bases to trimming and J lost 10 bases, with 9 bases between them. The CDR3, as DNA: TGTGCCAGCAGTCCCCCCGGGGAGCAGTTCTTC. Translation: CASSPPGEQFF.

This clonotype was counted a single time. The V gene is TRBV20-1, the J gene TRBJ2-1; TRBD2 agrees at 9 bases. Losses at the gene ends were 0 bases for V and 0 bases for J; bases not matched to a gene: 12. The germline V gene has CDR1 DFQATT and CDR2 SNEGSKA (reference sequence). The CDR3 extends over 19 amino acids. The CDR3 coding sequence is TGCAGTGCTAGAGATCAGAGGCGGGGGGGCTTACGCTCCTACAATGAGCAGTTCTTC. Its protein product is CSARDQRRGGLRSYNEQFF.

About this clonotype itself: This may be a read error: a much more frequent sequence differs by one nucleotide. The CDR3 DNA reads TGTGCCAGCAGCTTAGATTATTGGATTACTAGCGGGGGGGAGGCCGTCACAGATACGCTGTATTTT. Translating gives CASSLDYWITSGGEAVTDTLYF. The V and J genes are TRBV7-2 and TRBJ2-3, with 13 nucleotides matching TRBD2. The length of the CDR3 is 22 residues. CDR1 is SGHTA, CDR2 FQGNSA, per germline.

Many counts were recorded for this clonotype. The V call is TRBV6-2 or TRBV6-3, the J call TRBJ2-1, with D perhaps TRBD1 (5 bases). V was trimmed by 7 bases and J by 6 bases, leaving 19 bases between them. Germline CDR1 MNHEY, CDR2 SVGEGT. The CDR3 has 15 residues. This CDR3 is CASTPDSTEGNEQFF. DNA for the CDR3: TGTGCCAGCACTCCTGACAGTACTGAAGGCAATGAGCAGTTCTTC.

This chain uses TRBV20-1 with TRBJ2-7; the D gene could be TRBD1 or TRBD2 (5 bases each). CDR3 length: 15 residues. The germline V gene encodes CDR1 DFQATT and CDR2 SNEGSKA (reference sequence). The V end lost 2 bases, the J end lost 4 bases, and 18 bases lay between the germline ends. The CDR3 loop is CSARIATVLGYEQYF. The CDR3 bases are TGCAGTGCTAGAATAGCGACAGTATTAGGATACGAGCAGTACTTC.

The chain links TRBV6-2 or TRBV6-3 to TRBJ1-1; D is unresolved. CDR1 MNHEY and CDR2 SVGEGT come from the germline V gene. The ends were cut back, 2 bases at V and 3 bases at J, with 22 bases in the middle. CDR3 size: 18 residues. This CDR3 reads CASSYAYPTPGHDTEAFF. CDR3 DNA sequence: TGTGCCAGCAGTTACGCATATCCCACCCCCGGGCATGACACTGAAGCTTTCTTT.